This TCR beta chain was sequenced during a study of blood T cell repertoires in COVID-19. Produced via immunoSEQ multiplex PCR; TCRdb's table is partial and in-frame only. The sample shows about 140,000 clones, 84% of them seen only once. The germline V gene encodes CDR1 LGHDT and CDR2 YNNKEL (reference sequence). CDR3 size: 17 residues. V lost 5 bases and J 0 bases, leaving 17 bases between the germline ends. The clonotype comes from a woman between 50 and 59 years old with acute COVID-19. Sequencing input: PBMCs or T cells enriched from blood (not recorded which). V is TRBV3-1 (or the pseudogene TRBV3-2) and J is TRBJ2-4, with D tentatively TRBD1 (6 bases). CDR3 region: CASSKTGQSLAKNIQYF. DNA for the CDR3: TGTGCCAGCAGCAAAACCGGACAGAGCCTAGCCAAAAACATTCAGTACTTC.